This entry is about one T cell receptor beta chain. Its antigen is not yet known. No base quality values were provided; no much bigger clone lies one nucleotide off. Trimming takes 3 bases from V and 1 base from J, and the germline ends sit 13 bases apart. The CDR3, from cysteine to phenylalanine, totals 17 residues. The retained sequence is limited to the CDR3, 51 bases, with the frame set at the first base. CDR1 SGHAT and CDR2 FQNNGV are derived from the germline V gene. This record belongs to a study of OX40 agonist ivuxolimab in advanced cancers. In the study overall: Ivuxolimab was a fully human IgG2 agonistic monoclonal antibody targeting the costimulatory receptor OX40 (CD134). Prior anti-PD-1, anti-PD-L1 or anti-CTLA-4 therapy was permitted, and checkpoint inhibitors had been received by about two fifths of dose-escalation patients. Intravenous ivuxolimab was administered to patients every 2 weeks at six dose levels: 0.01, 0.1, 0.3, 1.5, 3 and 10 mg/kg. Partial responses were achieved by three dose-escalation patients, of whom one had hepatocellular carcinoma and two had cutaneous melanoma. Peripheral TCRbeta sequencing aimed to test whether ivuxolimab altered TCR sequence diversity and caused clonal T-cell expansion. Of the roughly 52 dose-escalation patients, hepatocellular carcinoma was present in about 20, melanoma in approximately 15, renal cell carcinoma in 9 and head and neck cancer in 9. The paper covers the monotherapy dose-escalation part of the phase I ivuxolimab trial, which included N ≈ 54 patients. The dose-escalation cohort was around 84% male with a mean age of about 54 years, ranging from roughly 20 to 80.

To sequence the TCRbeta CDR3 region, genomic DNA was isolated from the sorted cells. The immunoSEQ Assay was used to sequence the TCRbeta CDR3 regions. TCRdb obtained this table from immuneACCESS and retained in-frame rearrangements with V and J assigned. These tables miss some clones; where compared with another copy, unresolved V genes account for less than half of the shortfall, and the remainder is unexplained. Recorded for this sample are around 130,000 clones; around 93% of them occurred a single time. Of the sample, roughly 0.15% is held by the ten largest clones. What the authors observed across the whole study: In partial responders in the 0.1-3.0 mg/kg groups, normalized peripheral clonal expansion was found to be among the lowest, especially among CD8+ T cells. After ivuxolimab, expanded clones were on average more numerous among CD8+ T cells than among CD4+ T cells. Low levels of normalized T-cell clonal expansion were also seen in some patients who did not respond. At doses of 0.1 to 3.0 mg/kg, clonal expansion of both CD4+ and CD8+ T cells in blood was seen between baseline and week 6. The antigen specificity of the clonally expanded peripheral T cells was not determined.

The trial excluded patients who had a history of autoimmune disease or who were on systemic immunosuppression. Peripheral blood for TCR sequencing was collected from all dose cohorts at baseline, on cycle 4 day 1, and on cycle 7 day 1. The samples were taken from a phase I, first-in-human, multicenter, open-label dose-escalation trial of ivuxolimab. Adults with locally advanced or metastatic melanoma, renal cell carcinoma, hepatocellular carcinoma or head and neck squamous cell carcinoma were enrolled in the trial. CD4+ and CD8+ T cells were sorted separately from peripheral blood before TCR sequencing.

Sequences were derived from CD4+ or CD8+ T cells sorted from blood, sampled in a trial of the OX40 agonist ivuxolimab. Rearrangement joined TRBV11-2 to TRBJ2-6, with a tentative D gene TRBD2 over 5 matching bases. The clonotype originates from an adult with an advanced solid tumor such as melanoma, head and neck, liver or kidney cancer. The CDR3 reads as follows: CASSFRHGMSGANVLTF. The nucleotides are TGTGCCAGCAGCTTCAGGCACGGGATGTCTGGGGCCAACGTCCTGACTTTC.